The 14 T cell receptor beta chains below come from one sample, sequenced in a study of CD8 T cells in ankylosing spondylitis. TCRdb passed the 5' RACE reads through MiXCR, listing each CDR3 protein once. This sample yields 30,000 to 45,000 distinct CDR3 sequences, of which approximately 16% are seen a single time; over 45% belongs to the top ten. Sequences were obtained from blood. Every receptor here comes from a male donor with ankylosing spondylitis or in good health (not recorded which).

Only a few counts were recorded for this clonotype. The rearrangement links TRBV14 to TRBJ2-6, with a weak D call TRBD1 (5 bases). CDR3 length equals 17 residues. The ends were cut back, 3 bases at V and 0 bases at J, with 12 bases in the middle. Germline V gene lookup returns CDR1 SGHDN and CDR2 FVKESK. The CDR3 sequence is CASSHRVKSSGANVLTF. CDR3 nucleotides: TGTGCCAGCAGCCACAGGGTCAAGAGCTCTGGGGCCAACGTCCTGACTTTC.

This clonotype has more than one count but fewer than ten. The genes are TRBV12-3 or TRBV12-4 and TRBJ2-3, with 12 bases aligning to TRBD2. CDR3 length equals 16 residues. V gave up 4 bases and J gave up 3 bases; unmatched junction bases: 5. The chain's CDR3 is CASSSPSGGATDTQYF. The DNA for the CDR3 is TGTGCCAGCAGTTCCCCTAGCGGGGGGGCGACAGATACGCAGTATTTT.

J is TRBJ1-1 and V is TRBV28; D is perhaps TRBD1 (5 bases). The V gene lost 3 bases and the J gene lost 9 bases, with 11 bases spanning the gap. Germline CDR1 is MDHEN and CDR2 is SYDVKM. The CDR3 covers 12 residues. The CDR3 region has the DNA TGTGCCAGCAGTTTCGGCAGGGCCCAAGCTTTCTTT. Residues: CASSFGRAQAFF. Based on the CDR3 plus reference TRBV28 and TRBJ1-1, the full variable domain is DVKVTQSSRYLVKRTGEKVFLECVQDMDHENMFWYRQDPGLGLRLIYFSYDVKMKEKGDIPEGYSVSREKKERFSLILESASTNQTSMYLCASSFGRAQAFFGQGTRLTVV.

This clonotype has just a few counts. The CDR3 nucleotides are TGTGCCAGCAGCTGGGCGGGGGGGCCCGCAGATACGCAGTATTTT. Amino acids: CASSWAGGPADTQYF. The V call is TRBV7-8, the J call TRBJ2-3, with 9 bases that match TRBD2. Germline lookup yields CDR1 SGHVS and CDR2 FQNEAQ. V was pared by 4 bases and J by 4 bases, with 6 bases of the junction left unmatched. CDR3 length: 15 amino acids.

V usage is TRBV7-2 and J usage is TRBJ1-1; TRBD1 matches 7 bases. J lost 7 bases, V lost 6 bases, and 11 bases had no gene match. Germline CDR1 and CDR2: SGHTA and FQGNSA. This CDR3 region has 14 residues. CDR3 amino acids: CASRPGQENFEAFF. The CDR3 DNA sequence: TGTGCCAGCAGACCTGGACAGGAAAACTTTGAAGCTTTCTTT.

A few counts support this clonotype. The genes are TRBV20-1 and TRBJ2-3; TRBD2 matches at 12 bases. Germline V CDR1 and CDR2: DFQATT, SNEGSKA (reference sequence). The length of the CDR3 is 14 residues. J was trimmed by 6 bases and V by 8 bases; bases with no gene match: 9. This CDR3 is CSTASGRAVDTQYF. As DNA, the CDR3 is TGCAGTACAGCTAGCGGGAGGGCTGTGGATACGCAGTATTTT.

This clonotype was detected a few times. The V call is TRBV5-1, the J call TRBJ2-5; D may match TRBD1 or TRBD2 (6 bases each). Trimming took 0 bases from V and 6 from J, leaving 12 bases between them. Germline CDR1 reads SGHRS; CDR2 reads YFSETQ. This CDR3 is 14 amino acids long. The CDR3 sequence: CASSLDPGDKTQYF. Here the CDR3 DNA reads TGCGCCAGCAGCTTGGATCCGGGGGACAAGACCCAGTACTTC.

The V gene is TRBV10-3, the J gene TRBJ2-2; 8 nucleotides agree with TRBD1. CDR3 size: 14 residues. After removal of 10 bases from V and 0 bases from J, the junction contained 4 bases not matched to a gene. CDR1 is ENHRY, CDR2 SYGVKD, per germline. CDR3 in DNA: TGTGCCACGAAACAGGGGGCGAACACCGGGGAGCTGTTTTTT. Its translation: CATKQGANTGELFF.

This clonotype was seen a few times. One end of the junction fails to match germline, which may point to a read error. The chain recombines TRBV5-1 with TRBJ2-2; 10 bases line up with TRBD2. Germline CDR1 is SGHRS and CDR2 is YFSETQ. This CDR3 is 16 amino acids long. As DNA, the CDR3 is TGCGCCAGCAGCTTCCGGACTAGCGGTAACACCGGGGAGCTGGTTTTT. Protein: CASSFRTSGNTGELVF.

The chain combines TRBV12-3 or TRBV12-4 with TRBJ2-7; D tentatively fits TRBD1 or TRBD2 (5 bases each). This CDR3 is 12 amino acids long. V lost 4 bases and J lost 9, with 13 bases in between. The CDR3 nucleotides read TGTGCCAGCAGTTCCCGGGCTGGGGGGCAGTACTTC. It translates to CASSSRAGGQYF.

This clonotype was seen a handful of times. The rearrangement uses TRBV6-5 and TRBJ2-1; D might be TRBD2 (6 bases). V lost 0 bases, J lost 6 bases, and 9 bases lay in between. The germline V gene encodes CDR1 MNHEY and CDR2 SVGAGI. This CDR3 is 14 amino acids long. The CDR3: CASSYSGGTNEQFF. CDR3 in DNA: TGTGCCAGCAGTTACTCTGGAGGGACCAATGAGCAGTTCTTC.

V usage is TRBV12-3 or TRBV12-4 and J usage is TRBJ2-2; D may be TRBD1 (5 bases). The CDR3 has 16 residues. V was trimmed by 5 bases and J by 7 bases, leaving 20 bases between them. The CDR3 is CASSARVLGQGGELFF. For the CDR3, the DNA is TGTGCCAGCAGTGCCCGGGTCCTCGGGCAGGGCGGGGAGCTGTTTTTT.

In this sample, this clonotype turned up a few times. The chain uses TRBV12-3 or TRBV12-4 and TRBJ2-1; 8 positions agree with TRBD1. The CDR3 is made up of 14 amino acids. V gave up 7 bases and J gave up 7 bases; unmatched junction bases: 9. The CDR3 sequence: CASTLRTGQNEQFF. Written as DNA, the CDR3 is TGTGCCAGCACCCTCCGGACAGGGCAAAATGAGCAGTTCTTC.

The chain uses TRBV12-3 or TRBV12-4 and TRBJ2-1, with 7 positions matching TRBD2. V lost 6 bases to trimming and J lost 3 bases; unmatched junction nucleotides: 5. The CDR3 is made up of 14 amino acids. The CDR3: CASSETGGYNEQFF. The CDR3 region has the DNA TGTGCCAGCAGCGAAACGGGAGGCTACAATGAGCAGTTCTTC.